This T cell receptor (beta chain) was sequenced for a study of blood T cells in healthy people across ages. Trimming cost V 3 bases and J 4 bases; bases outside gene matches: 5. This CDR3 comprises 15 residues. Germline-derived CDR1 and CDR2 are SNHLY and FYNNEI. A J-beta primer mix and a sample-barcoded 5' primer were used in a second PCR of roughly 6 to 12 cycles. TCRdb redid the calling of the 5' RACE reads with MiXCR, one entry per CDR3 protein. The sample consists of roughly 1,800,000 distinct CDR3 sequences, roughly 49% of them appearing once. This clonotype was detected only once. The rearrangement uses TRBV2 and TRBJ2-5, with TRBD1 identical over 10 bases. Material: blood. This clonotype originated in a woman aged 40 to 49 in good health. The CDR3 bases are TGTGCCAGCAGTGAGAGGGACAGGGGAGGAGAGACCCAGTACTTC. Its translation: CASSERDRGGETQYF.